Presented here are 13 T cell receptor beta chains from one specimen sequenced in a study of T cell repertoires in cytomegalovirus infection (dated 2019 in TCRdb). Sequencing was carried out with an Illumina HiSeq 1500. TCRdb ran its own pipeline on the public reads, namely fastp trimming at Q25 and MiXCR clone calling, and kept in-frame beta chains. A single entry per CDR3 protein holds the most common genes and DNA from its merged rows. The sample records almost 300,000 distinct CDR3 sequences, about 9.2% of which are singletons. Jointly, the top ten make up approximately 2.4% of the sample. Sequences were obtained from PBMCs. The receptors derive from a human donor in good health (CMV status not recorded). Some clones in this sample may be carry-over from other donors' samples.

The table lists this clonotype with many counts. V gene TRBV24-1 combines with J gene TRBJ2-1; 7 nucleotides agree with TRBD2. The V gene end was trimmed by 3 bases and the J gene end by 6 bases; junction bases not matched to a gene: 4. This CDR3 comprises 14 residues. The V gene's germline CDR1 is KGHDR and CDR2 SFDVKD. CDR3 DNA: TGTGCCACCAGTGATACCGGGACTACCAATGAGCAGTTCTTC. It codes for CATSDTGTTNEQFF.

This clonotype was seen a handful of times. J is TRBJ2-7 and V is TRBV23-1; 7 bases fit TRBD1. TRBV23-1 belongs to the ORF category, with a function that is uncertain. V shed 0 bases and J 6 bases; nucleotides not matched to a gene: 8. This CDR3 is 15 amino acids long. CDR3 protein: CASSQSSAGGSEQYV. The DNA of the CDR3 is TGCGCCAGCAGTCAATCATCGGCAGGGGGAAGCGAGCAGTACGTC.

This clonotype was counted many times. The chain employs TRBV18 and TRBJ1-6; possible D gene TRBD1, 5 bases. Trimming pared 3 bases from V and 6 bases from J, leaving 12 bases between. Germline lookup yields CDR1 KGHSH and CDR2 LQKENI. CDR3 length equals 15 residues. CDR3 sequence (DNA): TGTGCCAGCTCACCGGATCAGGGTCGTAATTCACCCCTCCACTTT. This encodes CASSPDQGRNSPLHF.

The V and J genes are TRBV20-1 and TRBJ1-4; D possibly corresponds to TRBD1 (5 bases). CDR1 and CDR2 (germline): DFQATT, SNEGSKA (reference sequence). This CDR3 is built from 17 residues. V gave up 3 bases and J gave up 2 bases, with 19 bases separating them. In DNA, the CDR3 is TGCAGTGCTAGTGGCCCTGAGGGGCCGGCGACTAATGAAAAACTGTTTTTT. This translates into CSASGPEGPATNEKLFF.

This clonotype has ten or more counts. The CDR3 nucleotides read TGTGCCAGCAGCTTAGGGGACAGTACTTACACAGATACGCAGTATTTT. Translated: CASSLGDSTYTDTQYF. The chain links TRBV7-2 to TRBJ2-3; 7 nucleotides align to TRBD1. The CDR3 consists of 16 residues. V lost 1 base to trimming and J lost 2 bases; unmatched junction nucleotides: 6. CDR1 is SGHTA, CDR2 FQGNSA, per germline.

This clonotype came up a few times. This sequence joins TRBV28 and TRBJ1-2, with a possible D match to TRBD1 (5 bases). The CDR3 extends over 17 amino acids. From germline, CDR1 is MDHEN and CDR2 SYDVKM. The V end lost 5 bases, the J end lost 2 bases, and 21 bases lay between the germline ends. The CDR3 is CASSPTSLGQENYGYTF. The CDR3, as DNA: TGTGCCAGCAGTCCTACATCCTTGGGGCAGGAGAACTATGGCTACACCTTC.

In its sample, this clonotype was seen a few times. This CDR3 is CSVESGVYPEAFF. Written as DNA, the CDR3 is TGCAGCGTTGAGTCGGGGGTTTACCCTGAAGCTTTCTTT. This chain connects TRBV29-1 to TRBJ1-1, with D perhaps matching TRBD1 (5 bases). The V gene lost 3 bases and the J gene lost 6 bases, with 14 bases spanning the gap. From germline, CDR1 is SQVTM and CDR2 ANQGSEA. The CDR3 extends over 13 amino acids.

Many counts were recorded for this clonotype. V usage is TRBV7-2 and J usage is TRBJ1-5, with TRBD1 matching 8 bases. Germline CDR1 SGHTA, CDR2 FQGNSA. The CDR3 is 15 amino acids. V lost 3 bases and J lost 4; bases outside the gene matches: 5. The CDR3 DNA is TGTGCCAGCAGCTTGACAGGGGACTTGAATCAGCCCCAGCATTTT. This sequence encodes CASSLTGDLNQPQHF.

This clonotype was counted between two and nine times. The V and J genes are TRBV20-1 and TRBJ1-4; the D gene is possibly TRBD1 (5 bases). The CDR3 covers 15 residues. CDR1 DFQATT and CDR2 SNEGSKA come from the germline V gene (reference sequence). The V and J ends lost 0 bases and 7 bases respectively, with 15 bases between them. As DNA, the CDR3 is TGCAGTGCTAGAGATCCGGGGCGCGGAGGTGAAAAACTGTTTTTT. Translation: CSARDPGRGGEKLFF.

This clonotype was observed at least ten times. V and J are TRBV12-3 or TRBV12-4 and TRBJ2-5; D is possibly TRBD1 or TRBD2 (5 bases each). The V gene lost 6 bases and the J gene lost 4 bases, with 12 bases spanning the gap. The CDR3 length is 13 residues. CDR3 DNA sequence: TGTGCCAGCAGCCGGGGCTTGGCAGAGACCCAGTACTTC. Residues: CASSRGLAETQYF.

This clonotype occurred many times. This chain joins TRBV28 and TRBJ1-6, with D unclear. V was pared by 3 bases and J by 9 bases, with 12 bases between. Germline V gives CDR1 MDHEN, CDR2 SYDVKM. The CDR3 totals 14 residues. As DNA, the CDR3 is TGTGCCAGCAGTTTTCGAAGGGCGGGTTCACCCCTCCACTTT. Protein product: CASSFRRAGSPLHF.

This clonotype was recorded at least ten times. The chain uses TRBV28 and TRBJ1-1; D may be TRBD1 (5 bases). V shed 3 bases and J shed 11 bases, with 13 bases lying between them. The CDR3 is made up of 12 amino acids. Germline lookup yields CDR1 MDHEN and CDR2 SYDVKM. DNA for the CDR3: TGTGCCAGCAGTTTGAAGGGTTGGGGGGCTTTCTTT. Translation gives CASSLKGWGAFF.

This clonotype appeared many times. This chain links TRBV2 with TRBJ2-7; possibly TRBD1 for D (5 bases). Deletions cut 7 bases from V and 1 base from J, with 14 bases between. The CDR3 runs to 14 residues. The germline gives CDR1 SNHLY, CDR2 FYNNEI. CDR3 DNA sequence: TGTGCCAGCATTGACCGACAGACATCCTACGAGCAGTACTTC. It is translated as CASIDRQTSYEQYF.